This T cell receptor beta chain was sequenced for a study of blood T cells in healthy people across ages (dated by TCRdb to the mid-2010s). Regarding the complete study: In model experiments, roughly one uniquely barcoded TCR beta cDNA molecule per two T cells was captured by template switching. The study measured age-related changes in TCR beta repertoire diversity using deep sequencing normalized with unique cDNA molecular identifiers. Donors were grouped into four age groups: young (average approximately 15 years), middle-aged (39), aged (around 62) and long-lived (around 80). To avoid experimental bias, donors of different ages were spread randomly across the sequencing lanes. Using the same blood draw, the study looked at two additional independent replicas of 1 million unique cDNA reads for two donors, one aged 18 to 29 and the other aged 80 or older. Broader findings and caveats from the paper: Compared with the aged group, the long-lived group had more naive CD4+ T cells, fewer expanded clones and increased TCR diversity, suggesting age selection. Bulk unsorted PBMC profiling prevented conclusive comparison of naive and antigen-experienced compartments. Because donor CMV infection status was unknown, age-related changes in expanded clonotypes were potentially confounded. As age increased, observed TCR beta diversity per million T cells dropped in a roughly linear way, and a significant reduction was already evident by age 40. Estimates of total diversity based on one million sequenced T cells were considered lower bounds and underestimates. Observed TCR beta diversity correlated strongly with the percentage of naive T cells measured by flow cytometry.

Trimming removed 0 bases from V and 8 bases from J, leaving 11 bases between the germline ends. From its cysteine to its phenylalanine, the CDR3 spans 14 amino acids. The only DNA kept is the CDR3, 42 bases in frame from the first base. The germline V gene encodes CDR1 SGHRS and CDR2 YFSETQ. Libraries were made using 5' RACE. These reads were obtained on an Illumina HiSeq 2500. A second about 7 to 11 cycle PCR used a sample-barcoded 5' primer and a J-beta primer mix. Each TCR beta cDNA molecule received a unique molecular identifier from a template-switch 5' adaptor carrying 12 random nucleotides. Each sample yielded at least 3 million CDR3-containing paired-end reads. All of the RNA was converted into first-strand cDNA using the Mint cDNA synthesis kit, with a TRBC-specific oligonucleotide serving as the primer. After uracil-DNA glycosylase treatment, a first 18-cycle PCR used universal primers M1SS and BC2_uni_R on all cDNA. Per the original workflow: For normalization, 1 million high-quality reads were randomly selected from each sample, with every read carrying a distinct molecular identifier. Instead of being binned into consensus sequences, reads with shared molecular identifiers were discarded. MiTCR, set to a Q25 quality threshold and the strictest error-elimination algorithm, was used for CDR3 identification, clonotype clustering and error correction. A nonparametric unseen species model with Euler transformation was used to estimate a lower bound on total TCR beta diversity. TCRdb's own reprocessing of the public reads used fastp at Q25 and MiXCR and kept productive beta chains. Each record represents a unique CDR3 protein, reported with the most common genes and DNA among its rows. TCRdb's processing, not the study's, gives the V and J calls here. For this sample there are under 1,000,000 distinct CDR3 sequences; 30% to 45% appear just once. The ten largest make up approximately 13% of the sample.

With regard to this clonotype: Its antigen has not been determined. The sample holds no much larger clone one base away, and base qualities are not on file.

Donors were a few dozen systemically healthy Caucasian individuals from Russia aged roughly 6 to 90 years. Each donor gave about 11 milliliters of peripheral blood, drawn into EDTA-treated Vacutainer tubes. Ficoll-Paque density-gradient centrifugation was used to isolate PBMCs, with at least 6.5 million per sample. Total RNA, at least 5.5 micrograms per sample, was extracted from PBMCs with Trizol reagent. Naive CD45RAhigh/CD27high T cell percentages were measured by flow cytometry on a PBMC aliquot from every donor. The origin of this receptor is a young man in good health. The sample comprised blood. The sequence links TRBV5-1 to TRBJ1-4; no D gene is confidently identified. The DNA reads as follows: TGCGCCAGCAGCTTGGATACGGTTCGGGAAAAACTGTTTTTT. This encodes CASSLDTVREKLFF. Extended through the reference TRBV5-1 and TRBJ1-4 proteins, this CDR3 yields the full variable domain: KAGVTQTPRYLIKTRGQQVTLSCSPISGHRSVSWYQQTPGQGLQFLFEYFSETQRNKGNFPGRFSGRQFSNSRSEMNVSTLELGDSALYLCASSLDTVREKLFFGSGTQLSVL.